These T cell receptor beta chains were read from a single sample in a study of CD8+CD57+ T cells in acquired aplastic anemia. In TCRdb, the reads were re-called with MiXCR into one record per CDR3 protein. The sample contains 260,000 or so distinct CDR3 sequences, about 80% of which appear only once. The sample taken for sequencing was sorted CD4+, CD8+, or CD8+CD57+ T cells (not recorded which) from PBMCs. The receptors stem from a human donor with aplastic anemia. Each CDR3 is given with its conserved first and last residue. The D gene is left open where the match is weak. Clone size is not always given. Where it is, it says once, few, many or a class for expanded clones.

d_call	cdr3_length	v_call	clone_size	j_call	cdr3_aa	cdr3_nt
-	14	TRBV5-6	-	TRBJ1-2	CASSPTEDNYGYTF	TGTGCCAGCAGCCCGACAGAAGATAACTATGGCTACACCTTC
-	14	TRBV7-9	many	TRBJ1-6	CASSLEGNNSPLHF	TGTGCCAGCAGCTTGGAGGGTAATAATTCACCCCTCCACTTT
-	14	TRBV7-6	-	TRBJ2-3	CASSPAIPEAFFGF	-
-	14	TRBV9	-	TRBJ2-7	CASSVGARSYEQYF	TGTGCCAGCAGCGTAGGGGCAAGATCCTACGAGCAGTACTTC
TRBD2	14	TRBV7-9	-	TRBJ2-5	CASSIAGSYEANVF	TGTGCCAGCAGCATAGCGGGTAGCTACGAGGCCAACGTCTTC
-	16	TRBV11-1	-	TRBJ1-6	CASSSAGAILWSPLHF	TGTGCCAGCAGCTCCGCGGGAGCGATCCTTTGGTCACCCCTCCACTTT
TRBD1	15	TRBV13	few	TRBJ1-1	CASSSRDRGLDYAFF	TGTGCCAGCAGCTCACGGGACAGGGGCTTGGACTATGCTTTCTTT
-	13	TRBV7-3	-	TRBJ1-6	CASSVGPNVPLRF	TGTGCCAGCAGCGTAGGACCCAATGTTCCTCTCCGCTTT
-	14	TRBV9	-	TRBJ2-3	CASSAVEGPDTQNF	TGTGCCAGCAGCGCAGTGGAAGGTCCCGATACCCAGAATTTT
-	13	TRBV19	few	TRBJ2-2	CASSTQRFGELFF	TGTGCCAGTAGTACCCAACGATTCGGGGAGCTGTTTTTT
-	14	TRBV7-9	-	TRBJ1-5	CASSLAVSYEANVF	TGTGCCAGCAGCTTAGCAGTTAGCTACGAGGCCAACGTCTTT
TRBD1	11	TRBV2	-	TRBJ1-3	CARRQGNTIYF	TGTGCCAGAAGACAGGGGAACACCATATATTTT
TRBD1	16	TRBV7-9	-	TRBJ2-1	CASSPGTGDHTDTQFF	TGTGCCAGCAGCCCCGGGACAGGGGATCACACAGATACGCAGTTCTTC
-	13	TRBV9	-	TRBJ2-5	CASSVEGEGPQYF	TGTGCCAGCAGCGTAGAGGGGGAAGGGCCCCAGTACTTC
TRBD2	12	TRBV7-2	many	TRBJ2-1	CASSFSGDEQFF	TGTGCCAGCAGCTTTAGCGGGGATGAGCAGTTCTTC
-	15	TRBV20-1	-	TRBJ2-1	CSASEVESSYNEQFF	TGCAGTGCTTCCGAGGTGGAGAGCTCCTACAATGAGCAGTTCTTC
-	13	TRBV7-8	-	TRBJ2-3	CASGDGGRGGRYF	TGTGCCAGCGGGGACGGGGGCAGAGGTGGGCGGTATTTT
TRBD1	13	TRBV10-1	-	TRBJ2-5	CASSEGTGKTQYF	TGCGCCAGCAGTGAGGGGACAGGGAAGACCCAGTACTTC
TRBD2	14	TRBV11-2	-	TRBJ2-1	CASSLVGGTHEQFF	TGTGCCAGCAGCTTAGTGGGGGGGACCCATGAGCAGTTCTTC
-	14	TRBV7-9	-	TRBJ1-5	CASSESCSGGPQHF	TGTGCCAGCAGTGAGTCATGTAGCGGGGGGCCCCAGCATTTT
-	15	TRBV7-3	-	TRBJ2-5	CASSREAGAGEPQYF	TGTGCCAGCAGCAGGGAGGCAGGCGCCGGTGAACCCCAGTACTTC
-	15	TRBV15	-	TRBJ2-5	CATSRDTRFGETQYF	TGTGCCACCAGCAGAGATACACGGTTCGGGGAGACCCAGTACTTC
TRBD1	13	TRBV19	-	TRBJ2-7	CASSGTGGSEQYF	TGTGCCAGTAGTGGGACAGGGGGATCCGAGCAGTACTTC
-	15	TRBV12-3/TRBV12-4	-	TRBJ2-1	CASSSDQGAYNEQFF	TGTGCCAGCAGTTCAGATCAGGGAGCCTACAATGAGCAGTTCTTC
TRBD1	14	TRBV9	-	TRBJ2-3	CASSVTGGDDKLYF	TGTGCCAGCAGCGTAACAGGGGGCGACGATAAACTGTATTTT
TRBD2	16	TRBV7-2	-	TRBJ2-3	CASSLLLAASTDTQYF	TGTGCCAGCAGCTTACTACTAGCGGCCAGCACAGATACGCAGTATTTT
-	16	TRBV9	-	TRBJ2-1	CASSPPPGWGSEEQFF	TGTGCCAGCAGCCCCCCCCCGGGCTGGGGGAGCGAGGAGCAGTTCTTC
TRBD2	14	TRBV7-9	many	TRBJ2-1	CASSPPSGFDEQFF	TGTGCCAGCAGCCCCCCTAGCGGTTTCGATGAGCAGTTCTTC
-	15	TRBV7-6	-	TRBJ1-1	CASSLDIRSEAVVFF	TGTGCCAGCAGCTTAGATATAAGGAGTGAAGCTGTAGTTTTCTTT
TRBD2	17	TRBV7-8	-	TRBJ2-6	CASSLAGGPSAANVLTF	TGTGCCAGCAGCCTAGCGGGGGGTCCCTCTGCGGCGAACGTCCTGACTTTC
TRBD1	15	TRBV7-9	once	TRBJ1-5	CASSLGAGGTADTHF	TGTGCCAGCAGCTTAGGGGCAGGGGGCACCGCAGATACGCATTTT
-	14	TRBV7-3	-	TRBJ2-3	CASTIQANAVKHCF	TGTGCCAGCACAATACAGGCCAACGCCGTTAAACACTGTTTT
TRBD1	14	TRBV2	-	TRBJ2-7	CASSATGTPYQQYF	TGTGCCAGCAGCGCGACAGGGACCCCCTACCAGCAGTATTTC
TRBD2	15	TRBV11-1	-	TRBJ2-1	CASSLAGSSYNEQFF	TGTGCCAGTAGTCTAGCGGGGTCATCTTACAATGAGCAGTTCTTC
-	14	TRBV15	-	TRBJ2-3	CASSIARDPDTQYF	TGTGCCAGCAGCATAGCCAGAGATCCCGATACGCAGTATTTT
-	14	TRBV7-9	-	TRBJ2-3	CASRIPGDPVEHYF	TGTGCCAGCAGAATACCGGGAGATCCCGTTGAACACTATTTT
-	15	TRBV5-4	-	TRBJ2-1	CASSGTRTSSNEQFF	TGTGCCAGTAGCGGTACAAGGACTTCTTCCAATGAGCAGTTCTTC
TRBD2	15	TRBV7-9	-	TRBJ2-2	CASSGLAGGTREQFF	TGTGCCAGCAGCGGATTAGCGGGGGGCACGAGGGAGCAGTTTTTT
TRBD1	14	TRBV2	-	TRBJ2-3	CASSKDRGNYEQYF	TGTGCCAGCAGCAAGGACAGGGGGAATTATGAGCAGTATTTT
-	14	TRBV7-3	-	TRBJ1-2	CASSFKRSGRRDDF	TGTGCCAGCAGCTTTAAAAGAAGCGGGCGGCGCGATGACTTC
-	12	TRBV13	-	TRBJ1-1	CASSPGYTEAFF	TGTGCCAGCAGCCCAGGGTACACTGAAGCTTTCTTT
-	16	TRBV19	-	TRBJ2-1	CASSKGRGATYNEQFF	TGCGCCAGTAGTAAAGGCAGGGGAGCAACCTACAATGAGCAGTTCTTC
-	16	TRBV7-3	-	TRBJ1-2	CASSLAGGGQDEAYTF	TGTGCCAGCAGCTTAGCAGGCGGAGGGCAAGATGAAGCTTACACCTTC
TRBD1	15	TRBV7-6	-	TRBJ1-2	CASSTGGNSPLHFTF	TGCGCCAGCAGCACAGGGGGAAATTCACCCCTCCACTTTACCTTC
TRBD2	16	TRBV7-8	-	TRBJ2-6	CASSSAGGPETNDLTF	TGTGCCAGCAGCTCAGCGGGAGGTCCCGAGACCAACGACCTGACTTTC
-	14	TRBV7-2	-	TRBJ1-2	CASSLNLDAPAYTF	TGTGCCAGCAGCTTAAACCTGGACGCTCCAGCCTACACCTTC
-	14	TRBV7-9	-	TRBJ2-3	CASSFQRSPGAHDF	TGTGCCAGCAGCTTTCAAAGAAGTCCGGGGGCGCATGATTTT
TRBD1	14	TRBV7-2	-	TRBJ2-1	CASSLGDSYDAQFF	TGTGCCAGCAGCCTAGGGGACAGTTACGATGCGCAGTTCTTC
TRBD2	16	TRBV10-3	few	TRBJ2-7	CAISELRTSGGQEQYF	TGTGCCATCAGTGAGCTCCGGACTAGCGGGGGGCAAGAGCAGTACTTC
TRBD2	19	TRBV5-1	-	TRBJ2-3	CASSLGTSGGAGSTDTQYF	TGCGCCAGCAGCTTGGGGACTAGCGGGGGGGCCGGTAGCACAGATACGCAGTATTTT
TRBD2	14	TRBV9	-	TRBJ2-1	CASSISRTSGTTVF	TGTGCCAGCAGCATATCCCGGACTAGCGGGACCACAGTCTTC
-	14	TRBV5-1	-	TRBJ2-3	CASSLAPGADTQYF	TGTGCCAGCAGCTTAGCGCCAGGGGCGGATACGCAGTATTTT
-	14	TRBV6-4	-	TRBJ2-7	CGSRTTGSSYEQYF	TGCGGCAGCAGGACCACCGGGAGCTCCTACGAGCAGTACTTC
-	12	TRBV5-1	-	TRBJ2-2	CVSSFGTYNKFF	TGCGTCAGCAGCTTCGGGACATACAACAAGTTTTTT
-	12	TRBV11-1	-	TRBJ1-2	CASSFRVDGYTF	TGTGCCAGCAGCTTTAGGGTTGATGGCTACACCTTC
-	17	TRBV9	-	TRBJ1-1	CASSVGSDTQDFTEAFF	TGTGCCAGCAGCGTAGGTTCCGATACGCAGGATTTCACTGAAGCTTTCTTT
TRBD1	15	TRBV7-9	-	TRBJ1-2	CASSFTGGAENGDTF	TGTGCCAGCAGCTTTACAGGGGGCGCGGAGAATGGCGACACCTTC
TRBD1	15	TRBV7-9	-	TRBJ1-2	CAGQGTREAQYVETF	TGTGCCGGACAGGGGACTAGGGAGGCCCAGTACGTCGAGACCTTC
TRBD1	13	TRBV12-5	-	TRBJ1-6	CASGGTGGSPLHF	TGTGCTAGTGGAGGGACAGGGGGCTCACCCCTCCACTTT
-	14	TRBV9	many	TRBJ2-5	CASSVGRLGETQYF	TGTGCCAGCAGCGTAGGACGCCTGGGGGAGACCCAGTACTTC